Below are 28 T cell receptor beta chains sequenced from a single sample in a study of blood T cell repertoires in COVID-19 (dated by TCRdb to the early 2020s). Library preparation employed the immunoSEQ multiplex PCR assay. TCRdb retrieved this table from immuneACCESS and kept in-frame rearrangements only. Not all clones are present; in checked studies, unresolved V genes account for under half, and no reason is known for the remainder. Counted in this sample were just under 95,000 clones; about 80% of them appeared once. The ten largest account for under 20% of the sample. What was sequenced was peripheral blood. These receptors all stem from a human donor in a cohort sampled during active COVID-19.

This chain joins TRBV15 and TRBJ1-4; tentatively, D is TRBD1 (5 bases). This CDR3 spans 15 amino acids. Trimming pared 0 bases from V and 0 bases from J, leaving 5 bases between. CDR1 and CDR2 from the germline V gene are LNHNV and YYDKDF (reference sequence). DNA for the CDR3: TGTGCCACCAGCAGAGACAGGGCAACTAATGAAAAACTGTTTTTT. This encodes CATSRDRATNEKLFF.

The chain recombines TRBV19 with TRBJ2-7; TRBD2 matches 10 bases. This CDR3 comprises 15 residues. Losses at the gene ends were 4 bases for V and 2 bases for J; bases not matched to a gene: 5. Per germline, CDR1 LNHDA and CDR2 SQIVND (reference sequence). Written as DNA, the CDR3 is TGTGCCAGTAGTACGAGGACTAGCGGTACCTACGAGCAGTACTTC. This translates into CASSTRTSGTYEQYF.

This clone showed up just a few times. The chain links TRBV6-6 to TRBJ1-1, with 7 bases lining up with TRBD1. The germline V gene encodes CDR1 MNHNY and CDR2 SVGAGI (reference sequence). The V gene end was trimmed by 0 bases and the J gene end by 5 bases; junction bases not matched to a gene: 3. The CDR3 sequence is 14 residues long. The CDR3 reads CASSYSDRNTEAFF. CDR3 DNA sequence: TGTGCCAGCAGTTACTCGGACAGGAATACTGAAGCTTTCTTT.

This rearrangement joins TRBV7-8 to TRBJ2-7, with a possible D match to TRBD2 (6 bases). The CDR3 extends over 15 amino acids. V lost 4 bases to trimming and J lost 2 bases, with 15 bases between them. In germline, CDR1 is SGHVS, CDR2 FQNEAQ. The chain's CDR3 is CASSSLGRGPYEQYF. Here the CDR3 DNA reads TGTGCCAGCAGCTCCCTGGGGCGGGGTCCCTACGAGCAGTACTTC. Combining the CDR3 with reference TRBV7-8 and TRBJ2-7 gives the whole variable domain GAGVSQSPRYKVAKRGQDVALRCDPISGHVSLFWYQQALGQGPEFLTYFQNEAQLDKSGLPSDRFFAERPEGSVSTLKIQRTQQEDSAVYLCASSSLGRGPYEQYFGPGTRLTVT.

The gene calls are TRBV9 and TRBJ1-3, with 7 bases aligning to TRBD1. The trim removed 3 bases at V and 4 bases at J, leaving 7 bases unmatched. The CDR3 extends over 15 amino acids. The germline gives CDR1 SGDLS, CDR2 YYNGEE. The CDR3 loop is CASSDTQGYGNTIYF. For the CDR3, the DNA is TGTGCCAGCAGCGATACACAGGGGTACGGAAACACCATATATTTT.

The table lists this clone with a few counts. The J gene is TRBJ1-3, the V gene TRBV7-9, with no clear D. Germline values: CDR1 SEHNR, CDR2 FQNEAQ (reference sequence). Trimming cost V 10 bases and J 3 bases, with 10 bases left between them. The CDR3 sequence is 12 residues long. The CDR3 reads CATGMDGNTIYF. In DNA, the CDR3 is TGTGCCACCGGGATGGATGGAAACACCATATATTTT.

The CDR3 nucleotides read TGTGCCAGCAGCTTAGGCGGGACAGTAAATCAGCCCCAGCATTTT. Translated, it gives CASSLGGTVNQPQHF. The genes are TRBV11-2 and TRBJ1-5; 7 positions match TRBD1. Germline V gene lookup returns CDR1 SGHAT and CDR2 FQNNGV. Germline trimming cut 1 base from V and 4 bases from J; bases unmatched to any gene: 4. The CDR3 sequence is 15 residues long.

The V and J genes are TRBV4-2 and TRBJ2-5; possibly TRBD1 for D (7 bases). The CDR3 loop spans 19 amino acids. CDR1 and CDR2 (germline): LGHNA, YNFKEQ. V lost 1 base to trimming and J lost 5 bases, with 26 bases between them. The CDR3 DNA reads as TGTGCCAGCAGCCAAGGGGCTGGCGGGGACAGCACCACGGGGGAGACCCAGTACTTC. Translated: CASSQGAGGDSTTGETQYF.

The rearrangement uses TRBV19 and TRBJ1-2, with 9 bases matching TRBD1. The CDR3 runs to 15 residues. Germline CDR1 and CDR2: LNHDA and SQIVND (reference sequence). Trimming at V came to 6 bases and at J to 2 bases, leaving 7 bases not matched to a gene. CDR3 sequence reads: CASSLTGTGNYGYTF. The CDR3 region has the DNA TGTGCCAGTAGCCTCACCGGGACAGGGAACTATGGCTACACCTTC. The variable domain in full, completed from reference TRBV19 and TRBJ1-2, reads DGGITQSPKYLFRKEGQNVTLSCEQNLNHDAMYWYRQDPGQGLRLIYYSQIVNDFQKGDIAEGYSVSREKKESFPLTVTSAQKNPTAFYLCASSLTGTGNYGYTFGSGTRLTVV.

This chain connects TRBV28 to TRBJ1-2; D is unresolved. The V gene lost 6 bases and the J gene lost 7 bases, with 9 bases spanning the gap. The CDR3 length is 11 residues. CDR1 MDHEN and CDR2 SYDVKM come from the germline V gene. CDR3 residues: CASSPPPGYTF. CDR3 sequence (DNA): TGTGCCAGCAGCCCTCCCCCTGGCTACACCTTC.

V usage is TRBV28 and J usage is TRBJ1-2; D unclear. V shed 8 bases and J shed 8 bases, with 15 bases lying between them. The CDR3 covers 12 residues. The germline gives CDR1 MDHEN, CDR2 SYDVKM. CDR3 nucleotides: TGTGCCAGCGAAACTCCTCCGAGCGGCTACACCTTC. It encodes CASETPPSGYTF.

The CDR3 is CATSPNEGLRTEAFF. CDR3 nucleotides: TGTGCCACCAGCCCTAACGAGGGTTTGAGGACTGAAGCTTTCTTT. The rearrangement joins TRBV15 to TRBJ1-1, with no clear D. There are 15 residues in the CDR3. Germline assignment: CDR1 LNHNV and CDR2 YYDKDF (reference sequence). Trimming cost V 5 bases and J 5 bases, with 18 bases left between them.

The chain uses TRBV7-2 and TRBJ2-7; weak D call: TRBD1 (6 bases). Trimming cost V 2 bases and J 2 bases, with 13 bases left between them. Germline assignment: CDR1 SGHTA and CDR2 FQGNSA. CDR3 length: 15 amino acids. CDR3 region: CASSLLLGGPYEQYF. The CDR3 DNA reads as TGTGCCAGCAGCTTATTACTAGGGGGACCCTACGAGCAGTACTTC.

This clone was observed a single time. The rearrangement uses TRBV7-3 and TRBJ2-1, with 7 bases that match TRBD2. J was trimmed by 6 bases and V by 5 bases; bases with no gene match: 7. The CDR3 extends over 14 amino acids. Germline V gene sequence: CDR1 SGHTA, CDR2 FQGTGA. CDR3 DNA sequence: TGTGCCAGCAGCCCGCGGACTAGTCCCAATGAGCAGTTCTTC. Amino acid sequence: CASSPRTSPNEQFF. Full variable domain (outside the CDR3, taken from reference TRBV7-3 and TRBJ2-1): GAGVSQTPSNKVTEKGKYVELRCDPISGHTALYWYRQSLGQGPEFLIYFQGTGAADDSGLPNDRFFAVRPEGSVSTLKIQRTERGDSAVYLCASSPRTSPNEQFFGPGTRLTVL.

This chain uses TRBV7-2 with TRBJ2-7; TRBD1 is a possible D gene (5 bases). V lost 1 base and J lost 6, with 16 bases in between. The germline gives CDR1 SGHTA, CDR2 FQGNSA. The CDR3 totals 15 residues. The CDR3 DNA reads as TGTGCCAGCAGCTTAGGTGCGAGTTTGGGGCTCGAGCAGTACTTC. Translating it yields CASSLGASLGLEQYF.

The DNA of the CDR3 is TGTGCCAGCAGCGGCCCCTACGAGCAGTACTTC. It is translated as CASSGPYEQYF. The gene calls are TRBV7-2 and TRBJ2-7; D gene uncertain. CDR1 is SGHTA, CDR2 FQGNSA, per germline. With 5 bases removed from V and 2 bases from J, the gap between germline ends came to 4 bases. The CDR3 is made up of 11 amino acids.

The rearrangement uses TRBV4-2 and TRBJ2-7; 14 positions agree with TRBD2. The CDR3 is 17 amino acids. J was trimmed by 3 bases and V by 4 bases; bases with no gene match: 8. The V gene's germline CDR1 is LGHNA and CDR2 YNFKEQ. CDR3 nucleotides: TGTGCCAGCAGCCTCGGGACTAGCGGGAGCGTAGTCTACGAGCAGTACTTC. Its protein is CASSLGTSGSVVYEQYF.

To note about this clone: At one boundary the junction diverges from the germline segment, which might be a read error. This rearrangement joins TRBV3-1 (or the pseudogene TRBV3-2) to TRBJ2-5, with TRBD1 identical over 7 bases. The CDR3 has 13 residues. Germline V lookup: CDR1 LGHDT, CDR2 YNNKEL (reference sequence). In DNA form, the CDR3 reads TGTGCCAGCAGTCAAGGGGGCGCAAAGACCCAGTACTTC. Protein: CASSQGGAKTQYF.

The chain employs TRBV6-5 and TRBJ2-7, with 7 bases lining up with TRBD1. The CDR3 length is 14 residues. J was trimmed by 5 bases and V by 6 bases; bases with no gene match: 10. Per germline, CDR1 MNHEY and CDR2 SVGAGI. The CDR3 DNA sequence: TGTGCCAGCAGCTATAGACAGGGTGGCGACGAGCAGTACTTC. Protein product: CASSYRQGGDEQYF.

With respect to this clone: Because it lacks the conserved phenylalanine or tryptophan at the end, this CDR3 is likely a read error. Because the CDR3's place on the DNA is in doubt, the DNA is left out and the CDR3 is given as listed by TCRdb. V usage is TRBV10-3 and J usage is TRBJ2-7; the listed D gene, TRBD2, was not tested against the DNA. CDR1 and CDR2 (germline): ENHRY, SYGVKD. The CDR3 numbers 13 amino acids, ends counted. CDR3 amino acids: CAISEPSQTSGKI.

In this sample, this clone turned up once. The chain is built from TRBV6-5 and TRBJ1-3; D is ambiguous. Germline lookup yields CDR1 MNHEY and CDR2 SVGAGI. The length of the CDR3 is 13 residues. V was clipped by 4 bases and J by 4 bases, with 8 bases between them. CDR3 protein: CASSLPAGNTIYF. CDR3 bases: TGTGCCAGCAGTTTACCCGCGGGAAACACCATATATTTT.

There are a few counts of this clone. The chain combines TRBV5-1 with TRBJ2-7; perhaps TRBD1 as D (6 bases). The CDR3 loop spans 15 amino acids. CDR1 and CDR2 (germline): SGHRS, YFSETQ. The V and J ends lost 6 bases and 8 bases respectively, with 24 bases between them. CDR3 region: CASTYQTGQPTQQYF. In DNA form, the CDR3 reads TGCGCCAGCACGTACCAAACAGGACAGCCTACGCAGCAGTACTTC.

On this clone itself: Other DNA sequences in this sample translate to the same CDR3. The chain uses TRBV27 and TRBJ2-1; 8 positions match TRBD2. CDR3 length: 16 residues. Trimming cost V 3 bases and J 2 bases; bases outside gene matches: 6. Germline V gene lookup returns CDR1 MNHEY and CDR2 SMNVEV (reference sequence). Written as DNA, the CDR3 is TGTGCCAGCAGTTTCTTCAGCGGGAGTCCCTACAATGAGCAGTTCTTC. Translated, it gives CASSFFSGSPYNEQFF.

The V call is TRBV18, the J call TRBJ2-7; 8 bases align to TRBD2. Unmatched junction bases numbered 11, after V lost 5 bases and J lost 2 bases. CDR1 and CDR2 from the germline V gene are KGHSH and LQKENI. The CDR3 sequence is 16 residues long. CDR3 in DNA: TGTGCCAGCTCAACACGGGGGGGCCTGACTCCCTACGAGCAGTACTTC. This translates into CASSTRGGLTPYEQYF. Looking up the rest from reference TRBV18 and TRBJ2-7 gives the full variable domain: NAGVMQNPRHLVRRRGQEARLRCSPMKGHSHVYWYRQLPEEGLKFMVYLQKENIIDESGMPKERFSAEFPKEGPSILRIQQVVRGDSAAYFCASSTRGGLTPYEQYFGPGTRLTVT.

The V gene is TRBV6-5, the J gene TRBJ2-7; TRBD2 matches at 9 bases. Germline V lookup: CDR1 MNHEY, CDR2 SVGAGI. The CDR3 has 14 residues. The trim removed 7 bases at V and 0 bases at J, leaving 4 bases unmatched. The CDR3 here is CASNPAGGSYEQYF. The CDR3 DNA is TGTGCCAGCAATCCAGCGGGAGGCTCCTACGAGCAGTACTTC.

The V gene is TRBV6-5, the J gene TRBJ1-4; TRBD1 agrees at 8 bases. From germline, CDR1 is MNHEY and CDR2 SVGAGI. After removal of 6 bases from V and 8 bases from J, the junction contained 8 bases not matched to a gene. The CDR3 extends over 14 amino acids. The CDR3 DNA follows: TGTGCCAGCAGGTCAGGGGGCGCTGGGGAAAAACTGTTTTTT. Translated: CASRSGGAGEKLFF.

The chain combines TRBV9 with TRBJ1-3; TRBD1 is a possible D gene (6 bases). There are 16 residues in the CDR3. Trimming took 0 bases from V and 0 from J, leaving 10 bases between them. Germline V gives CDR1 SGDLS, CDR2 YYNGEE. The DNA for the CDR3 is TGTGCCAGCAGCGTAGGACAGGCCGTCTCTGGAAACACCATATATTTT. Translating gives CASSVGQAVSGNTIYF.

The chain links TRBV18 to TRBJ2-1; D is possibly TRBD2 (6 bases). V dropped 6 bases and J dropped 0 bases, with 15 bases sitting between them. The V gene's germline CDR1 is KGHSH and CDR2 LQKENI. CDR3 length: 16 amino acids. In nucleotides, the CDR3 is TGTGCCAGCTCCCCGGGTAGCGGTAGCTCCTACAATGAGCAGTTCTTC. Its translation: CASSPGSGSSYNEQFF. Filled out from reference TRBV18 and TRBJ2-1, the complete variable domain reads NAGVMQNPRHLVRRRGQEARLRCSPMKGHSHVYWYRQLPEEGLKFMVYLQKENIIDESGMPKERFSAEFPKEGPSILRIQQVVRGDSAAYFCASSPGSGSSYNEQFFGPGTRLTVL.